Below are 15 T cell receptor beta chains sequenced from a single sample in a study of PD-L1 blockade in urothelial cancer. Repertoires were generated with immunoSEQ multiplex PCR, while TCRdb's copy carries only in-frame clones and drops some. The top ten hold about 8.9% of the sample, which has 35,000 to 45,000 clones, approximately 34% seen once. Here the sequenced sample was tumor tissue, taken before atezolizumab (anti-PD-L1) treatment. These receptor sequences come from a man aged 55-75 years with urothelial cancer.

The CDR3 DNA sequence: TGTGCCAGCAGCTTAGGAGCGGGAGACACCGGGGAGCTGTTTTTT. Its protein product is CASSLGAGDTGELFF. The chain links TRBV11-3 to TRBJ2-2, with 8 nucleotides matching TRBD2. Unmatched junction bases numbered 1, after V lost 1 base and J lost 3 bases. CDR1 is SGHNT and CDR2 is YENEEA in the germline V gene. This CDR3 contains 15 residues.

The gene calls are TRBV25-1 and TRBJ1-5; 9 bases agree with TRBD1. Per germline, CDR1 MGHDK and CDR2 SYGVNS. The CDR3 is 15 residues long. J lost 5 bases, V lost 4 bases, and 6 bases had no gene match. The CDR3 DNA sequence: TGTGCCAGCAGTGCCGACAGGGGGGAGCATCAGCCCCAGCATTTT. Residues: CASSADRGEHQPQHF.

The table lists this clone with a count of one. The chain uses TRBV28 and TRBJ2-7, with D perhaps matching TRBD2 (6 bases). CDR3 length: 13 amino acids. The germline CDR1 and CDR2 sequences are MDHEN and SYDVKM. V was cut by 11 bases and J by 0 bases, with 14 bases left in between. CDR3 sequence (DNA): TGTGCCTCACTTAGCGGATCCTCCTACGAGCAGTACTTC. The encoded protein is CASLSGSSYEQYF.

This clone is medium-sized (0.01 to 0.1%) within its sample. This sequence joins TRBV9 and TRBJ1-3; no definite D call. This CDR3 region has 14 residues. Trimming left V 3 bases short and J 0 bases short, with 7 bases between. CDR1 and CDR2 (germline): SGDLS, YYNGEE. The CDR3 bases are TGTGCCAGCAGCGCCCGGAACTCTGGAAACACCATATATTTT. It translates to CASSARNSGNTIYF.

This clone was seen a single time. This chain joins TRBV28 and TRBJ2-7; no clear D. The CDR3 runs to 12 residues. CDR1 MDHEN and CDR2 SYDVKM come from the germline V gene. Trimming cost V 6 bases and J 0 bases, with 6 bases left between them. CDR3 bases: TGTGCCAGCAGGGTTACCTCCTACGAGCAGTACTTC. It specifies CASRVTSYEQYF.

In its sample, this clone was seen a few times. DNA of the CDR3: TGTGCCAGCAGTACTCACGGGAAGGGCTACACCTTC. Translating it yields CASSTHGKGYTF. This chain links TRBV6-7 with TRBJ1-2; no reliable D call. TRBV6-7 is noted as an ORF with a role that remains uncertain. The CDR3 totals 12 residues. Trimming removed 5 bases at V and 8 bases at J, with 12 bases between.

V gene TRBV28 combines with J gene TRBJ2-4, with D possibly being TRBD1 (6 bases). Looked up from germline, CDR1 is MDHEN and CDR2 is SYDVKM. This CDR3 contains 15 residues. Between the trimmed V and J ends, which lost 5 bases and 0 bases, there was a span of 11 bases. CDR3 residues: CASSPGAVAKNIQYF. CDR3 nucleotides: TGTGCCAGCAGTCCAGGGGCCGTAGCCAAAAACATTCAGTACTTC.

The chain is built from TRBV29-1 and TRBJ2-3; 7 bases are a match to TRBD2. V lost 6 bases and J lost 1; bases outside the gene matches: 10. Looked up from germline, CDR1 is SQVTM and CDR2 is ANQGSEA. The CDR3 contains 15 residues. The DNA for the CDR3 is TGCAGCGTGGGGACCAGCGGGAAAGGCACAGATACGCAGTATTTT. This codes for CSVGTSGKGTDTQYF.

This rearrangement joins TRBV5-1 to TRBJ2-3, with 8 bases matching TRBD1. With V trimmed by 6 bases and J by 1 base, 19 bases remained unmatched. The CDR3 length is 19 residues. Germline CDR1 SGHRS, CDR2 YFSETQ. In DNA form, the CDR3 reads TGCGCCAGCAAGACAGGGGTTTTTTTGGGGCAATTTGGCACAGATACGCAGTATTTT. It translates to CASKTGVFLGQFGTDTQYF.

The rearrangement uses TRBV29-1 and TRBJ1-5; no definite D call. The CDR3 runs 14 residues. Germline V gives CDR1 SQVTM, CDR2 ANQGSEA. V shed 5 bases and J shed 3 bases, with 14 bases lying between them. The CDR3 loop is CSVSDGHDNQPQHF. The CDR3 DNA is TGCAGCGTTTCGGACGGGCACGACAATCAGCCCCAGCATTTT. Looking up the rest from reference TRBV29-1 and TRBJ1-5 gives the full variable domain: SAVISQKPSRDICQRGTSLTIQCQVDSQVTMMFWYRQQPGQSLTLIATANQGSEATYESGFVIDKFPISRPNLTFSTLTVSNMSPEDSSIYLCSVSDGHDNQPQHFGDGTRLSIL.

The rearrangement uses TRBV11-1 and TRBJ2-2; 10 bases match TRBD2. The CDR3 contains 16 residues. Germline V gene sequence: CDR1 SGHAT, CDR2 FQDESV (reference sequence). J lost 5 bases, V lost 5 bases, and 8 bases had no gene match. CDR3 region: CASSTRTSGGTGELFF. CDR3 nucleotides: TGTGCCAGCAGCACCCGGACTAGCGGAGGAACCGGGGAGCTGTTTTTT.

This clone was counted ten times or more. This chain uses TRBV11-3 with TRBJ1-3; 9 bases match TRBD1. Germline V CDR1 and CDR2: SGHNT, YENEEA. The CDR3 totals 15 residues. The J segment lost 2 bases and the V segment lost 5 bases, leaving 4 bases of the junction unmatched. The CDR3 coding sequence is TGTGCCAGCAGCCCGGACAGGGGAACTGGAAACACCATATATTTT. It yields the protein CASSPDRGTGNTIYF.

The gene calls are TRBV18 and TRBJ2-2; TRBD1 matches 7 bases. Germline V CDR1 and CDR2: KGHSH, LQKENI. The CDR3 consists of 17 residues. The J segment lost 5 bases and the V segment lost 3 bases, leaving 12 bases of the junction unmatched. The CDR3 region has the DNA TGTGCCAGCTCACCTGGACAGGTCGGAGGAGATACCGGGGAGCTGTTTTTT. It encodes CASSPGQVGGDTGELFF. The full variable domain, completed using reference TRBV18 and TRBJ2-2, is NAGVMQNPRHLVRRRGQEARLRCSPMKGHSHVYWYRQLPEEGLKFMVYLQKENIIDESGMPKERFSAEFPKEGPSILRIQQVVRGDSAAYFCASSPGQVGGDTGELFFGEGSRLTVL.

The V gene is TRBV5-1, the J gene TRBJ2-5; no reliable D call. CDR1 is SGHRS and CDR2 is YFSETQ in the germline V gene. This CDR3 has 14 amino acids. The V and J ends lost 1 base and 7 bases respectively, with 14 bases between them. The CDR3 here is CASSLRAQPGTQYF. In nucleotides, the CDR3 is TGCGCCAGCAGCTTGAGGGCCCAACCTGGGACCCAGTACTTC.

The rearrangement links TRBV11-3 to TRBJ2-3; D unclear. This CDR3 is 14 amino acids long. Germline V CDR1 and CDR2: SGHNT, YENEEA. V lost 5 bases and J lost 10, with 19 bases in between. CDR3 protein: CASSPRQSSSAQYF. Here the CDR3 DNA reads TGTGCCAGCAGCCCAAGACAAAGTAGTAGTGCGCAGTATTTT.